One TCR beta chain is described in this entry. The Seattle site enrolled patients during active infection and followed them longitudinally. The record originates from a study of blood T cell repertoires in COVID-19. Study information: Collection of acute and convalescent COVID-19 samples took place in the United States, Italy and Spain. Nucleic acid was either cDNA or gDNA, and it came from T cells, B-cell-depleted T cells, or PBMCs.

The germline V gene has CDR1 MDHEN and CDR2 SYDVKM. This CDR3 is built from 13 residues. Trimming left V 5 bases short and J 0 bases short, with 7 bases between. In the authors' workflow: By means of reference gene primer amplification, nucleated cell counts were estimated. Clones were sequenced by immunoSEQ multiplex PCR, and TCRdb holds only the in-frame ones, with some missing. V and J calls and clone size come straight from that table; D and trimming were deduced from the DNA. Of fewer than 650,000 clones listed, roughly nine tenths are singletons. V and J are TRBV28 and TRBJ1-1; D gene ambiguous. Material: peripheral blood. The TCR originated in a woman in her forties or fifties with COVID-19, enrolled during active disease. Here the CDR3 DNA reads TGTGCCAGCAGTCGAGGCGTGAACACTGAAGCTTTCTTT. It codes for CASSRGVNTEAFF.